The clone carrying this T cell receptor beta chain was counted between two and nine times. What it binds is unknown. V was pared by 1 base and J by 6 bases, with 12 bases between. The CDR3 covers 14 residues. In germline, CDR1 is LGHNA, CDR2 YNFKEQ. Reverse transcribing all isolated RNA meant expressed TCRB transcripts were sequenced. TCRdb's copy holds only in-frame clones and misses some; the assay was immunoSEQ multiplex PCR. The sample yields about 150,000 clones, around 8% seen once. This entry is derived from a study of beta chain features in type 1 diabetes. Study-wide results and limits: Naive, central memory and Treg TCRB repertoires appeared more alike in patients than in healthy donors.

V is TRBV4-2 and J is TRBJ1-2, with D possibly matching TRBD1 (5 bases). This sequence was found in a man aged 18 to 30 in good health. Sequencing used central memory CD4+ T cells from blood. The CDR3 DNA reads as TGTGCCAGCAGCCAAGGACAGAAGTGGGATGGCTACACCTTC. The encoded protein is CASSQGQKWDGYTF.